This T cell receptor beta chain was identified in a study of glioma-infiltrating T cells (dated by TCRdb to 2016 to 2017). Broadly, across the study: Low-grade gliomas were represented by WHO grade II oligodendrogliomas or astrocytomas, and glioblastomas were represented by WHO grade IV tumors that were sampled at initial rather than recurrent diagnosis. Before surgery, glioma patients were given dexamethasone for six or fewer days. Blood libraries targeted roughly 4- to 11-fold sequencing coverage of about a million peripheral T cells. Glioma tissue, non-neoplastic brain tissue and matched peripheral blood mononuclear cells were used as sources from which TCR alpha- and beta-chain repertoires were sequenced. Each tissue-infiltrating repertoire was compared with the same patient's peripheral blood repertoire to measure divergence between tissue and blood T-cell populations. Three low-grade glioma patients, about eight primary glioblastoma patients and three non-glioma patients contributing non-neoplastic brain tissue were included in the paired cohort.

The research as a whole found: In non-neoplastic patients, VJ-independent divergence between tissue and blood fell below expectation, whereas in all gliomas, and especially in low-grade gliomas, the divergence rose above expectation. Very few CDR3 sequences were found to be shared between tissue and blood, and this scarcity was attributed to high CDR3 diversity and limited sampling. A signature set of shared blood CDR3 motifs marked patients with low tissue-blood divergence and was depleted in highly divergent patients. The group comparisons were based on small numbers of patients: three non-neoplastic, three low-grade glioma and several glioblastoma patients.

This clonotype has a handful of counts. This receptor's antigen is unknown. Base-call qualities are not available, and no considerably larger clone is one nucleotide away. Via the germline V gene, CDR1 is KGHDR and CDR2 SFDVKD. The CDR3 covers 13 residues, taking in both the cysteine and the phenylalanine. Just CDR3 DNA is preserved here, 39 bases in frame from base 1. Immediately after resection, surgical brain or tumor specimens were cryofrozen in liquid nitrogen, with peripheral blood cells collected concurrently. TCR alpha and beta CDR3 regions were amplified with the iRepertoire nested amplicon-rescue multiplex PCR (arm-PCR) platform from RNA. For one-step reverse transcription and amplification, roughly 90-450 ng of tissue mRNA or PBMC total RNA was used as input. Following bead purification, Illumina adapters were added by a secondary multiplex PCR, and the libraries were gel-purified between 200 and 400 bp. Libraries carried internal 6-nucleotide barcodes used for demultiplexing. Sequencing of libraries was performed on an Illumina MiSeq with 2x220 or 2x250 nucleotide paired-end reads. As for the original processing: Paired reads were merged using FLASH 1.2.11 and aligned with BWA-MEM to the GRCh37 human genome, and TRA and TRB reads were then extracted. For V and J assignment, an IMGT-derived reference of cassette sequences and CDR3 motifs that included pseudogenes was used. Reads were translated in three frames, and productive CDR3s were defined by a C…FGXG motif without stop codons. A clonotype was defined as a unique combination of a V-J cassette pair and a CDR3 amino acid sequence. Reads were filtered by Hamming distance, with the threshold set by the sequence error rate of each sample in mapped regions. Using fastp trimming at Q25 and MiXCR clonotype assembly, TCRdb reanalyzed the public sequencing data and kept in-frame beta chains. Each record represents a unique CDR3 protein, reported with the most common genes and DNA among its rows. None of the V and J calls come from the authors' own analysis; TCRdb made them. The sample table records fewer than 500,000 distinct CDR3 sequences; about 40% of these occur just once. The ten largest clones represent around 12% of the sample.

The material sequenced was glioma tissue, nonneoplastic brain tissue, or PBMCs (not recorded which). The TCR was taken from a human donor with low-grade glioma or glioblastoma, undergoing nonglioma brain surgery, or in good health (not recorded which). Recombination linked TRBV24-1 to TRBJ2-7; 9 central nucleotides agree with TRBD1. The encoded CDR3 is CAFPDRGSYEQYF. The sequenced DNA: TGTGCATTCCCGGACAGGGGATCCTACGAGCAGTACTTC.